This note documents a single T cell receptor beta chain sequence. What it recognizes is unknown. This CDR3 has 14 residues. The ends were cut back, 0 bases at V and 10 bases at J, with 11 bases in the middle. Germline CDR1 SGHDT, CDR2 YYEEEE. The entry originates in a study of vaccination and CD4 T cells after COVID-19. The Oncomine TCR Beta short-read assay generated sequence data from the DNA of cultured CD4+ T cells. TCRdb fed the PCR reads into MiXCR, producing one record per CDR3 protein. The sample shows roughly 20,000 distinct CDR3 sequences, about 40% of them seen only once. Treatment specified: approximately 9-day PBMC culture with coronavirus spike peptide pools or control peptides (ViraFEST assay).

The material was CD4+ T cells from blood, cultured in vitro, obtained before SARS-CoV-2 vaccination. This chain links TRBV5-6 with TRBJ1-6; D possibly corresponds to TRBD1 (5 bases). The TCR originated in a human donor who received a COVID-19 vaccine. CDR3 DNA sequence: TGTGCCAGCAGCTTGGCCGGGGACGGATCACCCCTCCACTTT. It specifies CASSLAGDGSPLHF.